Following are 17 T cell receptor beta chains from one sample sequenced in a study of graft-versus-host responses after intestinal transplantation. The protocol was immunoSEQ multiplex PCR, while the TCRdb copy is restricted to in-frame clones and leaves out a portion. This table has over 100,000 clones, around nine tenths appearing once. Antigens for these TCRs are unknown. Sequences were derived from unstimulated CD4+ T cells sorted from spleen or lymph node cells, sampled before transplant. Receptors originate from a human donor who was the organ donor for an intestinal transplant.

A note on this clone: The CDR3 does not close with the conserved phenylalanine or tryptophan, likely indicating a read error. The limits of the CDR3 on the DNA are not certain, so only TCRdb's listed CDR3 is given. The CDR3 reads CASRLTAKM. This chain links TRBV7-3 with TRBJ1-2. Germline CDR1 SGHTA, CDR2 FQGTGA. The CDR3 is 9 residues long, counting both termini.

J is TRBJ2-4 and V is TRBV5-1; 7 bases match TRBD1. J was trimmed by 3 bases and V by 1 base; bases with no gene match: 1. The CDR3 loop spans 14 amino acids. CDR1 is SGHRS, CDR2 YFSETQ, per germline. The CDR3 region is CASSLRQGKNIQYF. In DNA form, the CDR3 reads TGCGCCAGCAGCTTGAGACAGGGCAAAAACATTCAGTACTTC.

This clone occurred a few times. The V gene is TRBV2, the J gene TRBJ2-1; TRBD2 matches 10 bases. CDR1 is SNHLY and CDR2 is FYNNEI in the germline V gene. The V gene end was trimmed by 4 bases and the J gene end by 4 bases; junction bases not matched to a gene: 4. The CDR3 sequence is 15 residues long. The CDR3 sequence: CASSGTSGVYNEQFF. CDR3 coding DNA: TGTGCCAGCAGTGGGACTAGCGGAGTATACAATGAGCAGTTCTTC.

V usage is TRBV29-1 and J usage is TRBJ2-3, with 7 bases matching TRBD2. CDR1 and CDR2 (germline): SQVTM, ANQGSEA. The CDR3 covers 11 residues. The ends lost 4 bases at V and 6 bases at J; junction bases unmatched: 1. In nucleotides, the CDR3 is TGCAGCGTTGCACTAGCGGATACGCAGTATTTT. It encodes CSVALADTQYF.

V and J are TRBV4-3 and TRBJ2-1; 14 bases agree with TRBD2. Germline-derived CDR1 and CDR2 are LGHNA and YSLEER. J lost 0 bases, V lost 6 bases, and 4 bases had no gene match. This CDR3 is built from 17 residues. CDR3 protein: CASSPGTSGSSYNEQFF. The CDR3 DNA follows: TGCGCCAGCAGTCCCGGGACTAGCGGGAGCTCCTACAATGAGCAGTTCTTC.

The chain employs TRBV19 and TRBJ2-5; TRBD2 matches 8 bases. J lost 4 bases, V lost 2 bases, and 0 bases had no gene match. CDR1 and CDR2 from the germline V gene are LNHDA and SQIVND (reference sequence). The CDR3 covers 13 residues. The CDR3 is CASSISGRETQYF. CDR3 DNA: TGTGCCAGTAGTATAAGCGGGAGAGAGACCCAGTACTTC.

This chain uses TRBV9 with TRBJ2-2; TRBD1 is a possible D gene (5 bases). Trimming pared 1 base from V and 0 bases from J, leaving 10 bases between. Germline CDR1 is SGDLS and CDR2 is YYNGEE. The CDR3 length is 16 residues. In DNA, the CDR3 is TGTGCCAGCAGCGTACAGGGTAGCCCGAACACCGGGGAGCTGTTTTTT. Encoded protein: CASSVQGSPNTGELFF.

The chain joins TRBV5-3 to TRBJ2-1; D is perhaps TRBD2 (5 bases). TRBV5-3 is treated as an ORF (open reading frame) with a function not yet certain. This CDR3 spans 14 amino acids. V lost 0 bases to trimming and J lost 6 bases, with 10 bases between them. CDR3 coding DNA: TGTGCCAGAAGCTTGGATAAGCGGTTCAATGAGCAGTTCTTC. It specifies CARSLDKRFNEQFF.

The DNA of the CDR3 is TGTGCCAGCAGTTACGGAACGGAAGAAAATGAAAAACTGTTTTTT. This gives the protein CASSYGTEENEKLFF. The chain uses TRBV6-6 and TRBJ1-4, with unresolved D. V shed 2 bases and J shed 5 bases, with 12 bases lying between them. The CDR3 has 15 amino acids. Germline V lookup: CDR1 MNHNY, CDR2 SVGAGI (reference sequence).

This chain links TRBV5-6 with TRBJ2-7; no clear D. Trimming left V 2 bases short and J 0 bases short, with 6 bases between. The CDR3 contains 13 residues. The germline CDR1 and CDR2 sequences are SGHDT and YYEEEE. The CDR3 here is CASSFLSSYEQYF. CDR3 coding DNA: TGTGCCAGCAGCTTTTTGAGCTCCTACGAGCAGTACTTC.

J is TRBJ2-7 and V is TRBV27; the D is unclear. CDR1 is MNHEY, CDR2 SMNVEV, per germline (reference sequence). V was pared by 8 bases and J by 7 bases, with 24 bases between. This CDR3 has 15 amino acids. The CDR3 DNA follows: TGTGCCAGCGAACCACCCCGGCACCGCTCGGAGGAGCAGTACTTC. This translates into CASEPPRHRSEEQYF.

The J gene is TRBJ1-1, the V gene TRBV25-1; no firm D call. CDR3 length: 16 residues. Germline V gene data show CDR1 as MGHDK and CDR2 as SYGVNS. The germline V and J ends were trimmed by 3 bases and 0 bases, with 14 bases remaining between them. In DNA form, the CDR3 reads TGTGCCAGCAGTGACTACGACACAAGCTTGAACACTGAAGCTTTCTTT. This sequence encodes CASSDYDTSLNTEAFF.

The chain recombines TRBV5-1 with TRBJ2-3; no reliable D call. CDR3 length: 11 residues. V gave up 3 bases and J gave up 2 bases, with 1 base separating them. CDR1 and CDR2 (germline): SGHRS, YFSETQ. CDR3: CASSSTDTQYF. DNA for the CDR3: TGCGCCAGCAGCTCCACAGATACGCAGTATTTT.

The chain uses TRBV19 and TRBJ1-5, with D possibly being TRBD1 (6 bases). There are 15 residues in the CDR3. Trimming cost V 3 bases and J 4 bases, with 13 bases left between them. Per germline, CDR1 LNHDA and CDR2 SQIVND (reference sequence). The CDR3 nucleotides read TGTGCCAGTAGTATCAGGGGAACCCTTAATCAGCCCCAGCATTTT. It codes for CASSIRGTLNQPQHF. The complete variable domain, with remaining parts taken from reference TRBV19 and TRBJ1-5, reads DGGITQSPKYLFRKEGQNVTLSCEQNLNHDAMYWYRQDPGQGLRLIYYSQIVNDFQKGDIAEGYSVSREKKESFPLTVTSAQKNPTAFYLCASSIRGTLNQPQHFGDGTRLSIL.

The count of this clone is one. This chain uses TRBV29-1 with TRBJ1-1; the D gene is possibly TRBD1 (5 bases). CDR3 length: 11 amino acids. Trimming took 6 bases from V and 4 from J, leaving 9 bases between them. Germline V CDR1 and CDR2: SQVTM, ANQGSEA. The CDR3 region is CSVKGSTEAFF. The CDR3 DNA follows: TGCAGCGTCAAGGGGTCCACTGAAGCTTTCTTT.

V and J are TRBV19 and TRBJ2-1, with D perhaps matching TRBD1 (6 bases). The length of the CDR3 is 16 residues. Germline CDR1 and CDR2: LNHDA and SQIVND (reference sequence). Trimming removed 3 bases from V and 7 bases from J, with 19 bases in between. The CDR3 is CASSIRVGTPINEQFF. The CDR3 DNA reads as TGTGCCAGTAGTATTAGGGTCGGGACACCTATTAATGAGCAGTTCTTC.

V usage is TRBV2 and J usage is TRBJ2-1; TRBD2 agrees at 7 bases. The CDR3 extends over 14 amino acids. Germline lookup yields CDR1 SNHLY and CDR2 FYNNEI. The V and J ends lost 4 bases and 5 bases, in that order; junction bases with no gene match: 5. CDR3 sequence reads: CASSGGLVDNEQFF. The CDR3 bases are TGTGCCAGCAGTGGAGGACTAGTCGACAATGAGCAGTTCTTC.